These 29 T cell receptor beta chains originate from one sample sequenced in a study of T cell repertoires in cytomegalovirus infection. Antigens of these TCRs are unknown. TCRdb reanalysed the reads using MiXCR and keeps one entry per CDR3 protein. The sample gives fewer than 850,000 distinct CDR3 sequences, around 29% of which show up once; over 10% is in the top ten. The input for sequencing was cultured CD8+ T cells from PBMCs, taken from culture after CMV antigen stimulation. The source of these receptors is a human donor in good health (CMV status not recorded). Some clones in this sample may be carry-over from other donors' samples.

V gene TRBV20-1 combines with J gene TRBJ2-2; no firm D call. CDR1 and CDR2 from the germline V gene are DFQATT and SNEGSKA (reference sequence). The germline V and J ends were trimmed by 5 bases and 3 bases, with 4 bases remaining between them. This CDR3 has 11 residues. The CDR3 is CSALDTGELFF. The CDR3 bases are TGCAGTGCTTTGGACACCGGGGAGCTGTTTTTT.

Regarding this clonotype: The junction departs from germline at one end; a sequencing error may be responsible. J is TRBJ2-5 and V is TRBV6-1, with a tentative D call TRBD1 (6 bases). Per germline, CDR1 MNHNS and CDR2 SASEGT. This CDR3 has 15 amino acids. CDR3 sequence: CASSEKGHQTETLYF. The CDR3 nucleotides read TGTGCCAGCAGTGAAAAGGGACATCAAACAGAGACCCTGTACTTC.

This clonotype appeared a few times. The gene calls are TRBV15 and TRBJ2-1, with 10 bases lining up with TRBD2. There are 15 residues in the CDR3. CDR1 and CDR2 from the germline V gene are LNHNV and YYDKDF (reference sequence). V lost 4 bases and J lost 8; bases outside the gene matches: 8. CDR3 residues: CATSTLASGGDEQFF. The CDR3 DNA is TGTGCCACCAGCACCCTGGCTAGCGGGGGAGATGAGCAGTTCTTC. The full variable domain, in which reference TRBV15 and TRBJ2-1 provide the parts outside the CDR3, is DAMVIQNPRYQVTQFGKPVTLSCSQTLNHNVMYWYQQKSSQAPKLLFHYYDKDFNNEADTPDNFQSRRPNTSFCFLDIRSPGLGDTAMYLCATSTLASGGDEQFFGPGTRLTVL.

The chain couples TRBV28 to TRBJ2-6; D remains ambiguous. Germline CDR1 reads MDHEN; CDR2 reads SYDVKM. With 6 bases removed from V and 2 bases from J, the gap between germline ends came to 20 bases. CDR3 length equals 18 residues. This CDR3 is CASRWALLRSTGANVLTF. As DNA, the CDR3 is TGTGCCAGCAGGTGGGCCCTCCTAAGGTCCACTGGGGCCAACGTCCTGACTTTC. Variable domain in full (rest from reference TRBV28 and TRBJ2-6): DVKVTQSSRYLVKRTGEKVFLECVQDMDHENMFWYRQDPGLGLRLIYFSYDVKMKEKGDIPEGYSVSREKKERFSLILESASTNQTSMYLCASRWALLRSTGANVLTFGAGSRLTVL.

The chain combines TRBV12-5 with TRBJ1-1; D gene unclear. CDR3 length equals 16 residues. Per the germline V gene, CDR1 is LGHNT and CDR2 is FRNRAP. V gave up 0 bases and J gave up 0 bases, with 11 bases separating them. The DNA of the CDR3 is TGTGCTAGTGGTTTGGTATGGAAGGGAATGAACACTGAAGCTTTCTTT. Amino acid sequence: CASGLVWKGMNTEAFF.

The chain carries TRBV20-1 and TRBJ2-3; D remains ambiguous. This CDR3 comprises 11 residues. Per the germline V gene, CDR1 is DFQATT and CDR2 is SNEGSKA (reference sequence). Trimming took off 3 bases at V and 2 bases at J, with 3 bases between the two ends. The CDR3, as DNA: TGCAGTGCTAGGGTCACAGATACGCAGTATTTT. Protein sequence: CSARVTDTQYF.

The chain is built from TRBV7-9 and TRBJ1-2; possible D gene TRBD1, 5 bases. V was clipped by 5 bases and J by 5 bases, with 12 bases between them. There are 13 residues in the CDR3. Germline CDR1 SEHNR, CDR2 FQNEAQ (reference sequence). The CDR3 DNA is TGTGCCAGCAGCGGGACTAACTGGTATGGCTACACCTTC. Translation gives CASSGTNWYGYTF.

This chain uses TRBV28 with TRBJ1-5; D uncertain. Trimming cost V 2 bases and J 0 bases, with 14 bases left between them. The CDR3 loop spans 17 amino acids. Germline CDR1 is MDHEN and CDR2 is SYDVKM. CDR3 residues: CASSLTQIPDSNQPQHF. The CDR3 DNA reads TGTGCCAGCAGTTTAACCCAAATACCAGATAGCAATCAGCCCCAGCATTTT.

V and J are TRBV29-1 and TRBJ1-5, with 10 nucleotides matching TRBD1. The CDR3 extends over 14 amino acids. The trim removed 6 bases at V and 0 bases at J, leaving 2 bases unmatched. Per the germline V gene, CDR1 is SQVTM and CDR2 is ANQGSEA. CDR3: CSVGTGDSNQPQHF. Written as DNA, the CDR3 is TGCAGCGTGGGGACAGGGGATAGCAATCAGCCCCAGCATTTT. The whole variable domain, filled in from reference TRBV29-1 and TRBJ1-5, reads SAVISQKPSRDICQRGTSLTIQCQVDSQVTMMFWYRQQPGQSLTLIATANQGSEATYESGFVIDKFPISRPNLTFSTLTVSNMSPEDSSIYLCSVGTGDSNQPQHFGDGTRLSIL.

A few counts support this clonotype. The chain joins TRBV24-1 to TRBJ2-5, with D maybe TRBD1 (8 bases). Germline CDR1 is KGHDR and CDR2 is SFDVKD. This CDR3 is 16 amino acids long. The V end lost 4 bases, the J end lost 4 bases, and 18 bases lay between the germline ends. CDR3 DNA sequence: TGTGCCACCAGTGACATCCCGGACAGGGAGGGAGAGACCCAGTACTTC. The encoded protein is CATSDIPDREGETQYF.

This chain links TRBV27 with TRBJ2-3; 10 bases map to TRBD1. CDR1 is MNHEY, CDR2 SMNVEV, per germline (reference sequence). J was trimmed by 4 bases and V by 6 bases; bases with no gene match: 16. The CDR3 length is 18 residues. DNA for the CDR3: TGTGCCAGCAGCAGTTTTGGGGGGGACAGGGGCGAACCAGATACGCAGTATTTT. Its translation: CASSSFGGDRGEPDTQYF.

The gene calls are TRBV5-6 and TRBJ2-1; the D gene is possibly TRBD2 (5 bases). Germline values: CDR1 SGHDT, CDR2 YYEEEE. V dropped 4 bases and J dropped 2 bases, with 13 bases sitting between them. The CDR3 length is 15 residues. CDR3 DNA: TGTGCCAGCAGCCCTCGGACTTACACCTACAATGAGCAGTTCTTC. Translating it yields CASSPRTYTYNEQFF.

This clonotype has a handful of counts. This rearrangement joins TRBV7-8 to TRBJ2-1; D is unresolved. The CDR3 is 12 amino acids. Germline-derived CDR1 and CDR2 are SGHVS and FQNEAQ. Trimming removed 1 base at V and 9 bases at J, with 7 bases between. This CDR3 reads CASSLVRPEQFF. The CDR3, as DNA: TGTGCCAGCAGCTTAGTACGGCCTGAGCAGTTCTTC.

There are a few counts of this clonotype. The rearrangement links TRBV9 to TRBJ1-5; no clear D. Germline-derived CDR1 and CDR2 are SGDLS and YYNGEE. V lost 0 bases and J 0 bases, leaving 7 bases between the germline ends. The CDR3 has 15 residues. The CDR3 here is CASSVDGVSNQPQHF. DNA for the CDR3: TGTGCCAGCAGCGTAGACGGGGTTAGCAATCAGCCCCAGCATTTT.

This rearrangement joins TRBV19 to TRBJ1-1; a weak D match, TRBD1 (5 bases). The CDR3 consists of 15 residues. From germline, CDR1 is LNHDA and CDR2 SQIVND (reference sequence). The ends were cut back, 3 bases at V and 1 base at J, with 12 bases in the middle. The CDR3 DNA follows: TGTGCCAGTAGTATCCTCCGGGACGGGAACACTGAAGCTTTCTTT. Amino acid sequence: CASSILRDGNTEAFF.

The genes are TRBV6-5 and TRBJ1-1; weak D call: TRBD1 (5 bases). The germline V gene encodes CDR1 MNHEY and CDR2 SVGAGI. CDR3 size: 13 residues. V dropped 2 bases and J dropped 4 bases, with 8 bases sitting between them. This CDR3 reads CASSYQGGTEAFF. The DNA for the CDR3 is TGTGCCAGCAGTTACCAGGGTGGCACTGAAGCTTTCTTT.

This chain connects TRBV20-1 to TRBJ2-6; D remains ambiguous. This CDR3 is built from 17 residues. Germline CDR1 reads DFQATT; CDR2 reads SNEGSKA (reference sequence). V lost 6 bases and J 0 bases, leaving 18 bases between the germline ends. The CDR3 nucleotides are TGCAGTGCCCCTCTCTATACACCACTCTCTGGGGCCAACGTCCTGACTTTC. It encodes CSAPLYTPLSGANVLTF.

In its sample, this clonotype was seen a few times. The chain combines TRBV12-3 or TRBV12-4 with TRBJ1-2; no reliable D call. This CDR3 is built from 12 residues. Trimming took off 3 bases at V and 8 bases at J, with 10 bases between the two ends. The CDR3 here is CASSLNLRGYTF. CDR3 DNA sequence: TGTGCCAGCAGTTTGAATCTGAGGGGCTACACCTTC.

This clonotype was seen only a few times. The rearrangement joins TRBV9 to TRBJ2-1; D is perhaps TRBD2 (6 bases). V was trimmed by 2 bases and J by 4 bases, leaving 13 bases between them. CDR3 length equals 15 residues. Per germline, CDR1 SGDLS and CDR2 YYNGEE. CDR3: CASSVLGLGYNEQFF. Here the CDR3 DNA reads TGTGCCAGCAGCGTCTTGGGACTCGGATACAATGAGCAGTTCTTC.

In this sample, this clonotype turned up once. The chain has TRBV6-2 or TRBV6-3 and TRBJ2-1; 10 nucleotides agree with TRBD1. Germline loops: CDR1 MNHEY, CDR2 SVGEGT. The ends lost 5 bases at V and 8 bases at J; junction bases unmatched: 12. This CDR3 has 16 amino acids. The CDR3 nucleotides read TGTGCCAGCAGTATCAACCGGGACAGGGGAATAGATGAGCAGTTCTTC. This translates into CASSINRDRGIDEQFF.

Only a few counts were recorded for this clonotype. The chain uses TRBV10-2 and TRBJ1-1, with D maybe TRBD1 (6 bases). The germline V and J ends were trimmed by 8 bases and 0 bases, with 13 bases remaining between them. Germline V gives CDR1 WSHSY, CDR2 SAAADI. This CDR3 has 14 amino acids. CDR3 sequence: CASGGGVMNTEAFF. In nucleotides, the CDR3 is TGCGCCAGCGGGGGGGGCGTTATGAACACTGAAGCTTTCTTT.

The CDR3 region is CASSYPTRDLEAFF. The CDR3 DNA is TGTGCCAGCAGCTACCCTACCCGGGACCTCGAAGCTTTCTTT. This sequence joins TRBV7-6 and TRBJ1-1, with D tentatively TRBD1 (5 bases). This CDR3 region has 14 residues. Trimming shortened V by 4 bases and J by 8 bases, and 17 bases separated the two germline ends. CDR1 and CDR2 from the germline V gene are SGHVS and FNYEAQ.

This chain uses TRBV19 with TRBJ1-2, with a weak D call TRBD1 (5 bases). Trimming stripped 3 bases from V and 2 bases from J, with 19 bases between. CDR1 is LNHDA and CDR2 is SQIVND in the germline V gene (reference sequence). The CDR3 length is 17 residues. The CDR3 nucleotides read TGTGCCAGTAGTATCCAGTCACCGGCAGGACACAACTATGGCTACACCTTC. Protein: CASSIQSPAGHNYGYTF.

The chain recombines TRBV12-3 or TRBV12-4 with TRBJ1-4, with 7 bases matching TRBD1. The CDR3 sequence is 16 residues long. After removal of 6 bases from V and 5 bases from J, the junction contained 12 bases not matched to a gene. The CDR3 sequence: CASSPKRDSLNEKLFF. The CDR3 nucleotides are TGTGCCAGCAGCCCTAAACGGGACAGCTTAAATGAAAAACTGTTTTTT.

Only a few counts were recorded for this clonotype. This chain joins TRBV27 and TRBJ1-4; tentative D call: TRBD1 (6 bases). The V end lost 5 bases, the J end lost 0 bases, and 16 bases lay between the germline ends. Germline V CDR1 and CDR2: MNHEY, SMNVEV (reference sequence). The CDR3 contains 17 residues. Written as DNA, the CDR3 is TGTGCCAGCAGTCCCCTTGACAGGCTTGCAACTAATGAAAAACTGTTTTTT. Translated, it gives CASSPLDRLATNEKLFF.

This clonotype was recorded once. The chain has TRBV7-9 and TRBJ2-5; D gene uncertain. With 3 bases removed from V and 0 bases from J, the gap between germline ends came to 11 bases. Germline V gene lookup returns CDR1 SEHNR and CDR2 FQNEAQ (reference sequence). This CDR3 contains 15 residues. The CDR3 DNA follows: TGTGCCAGCAGCTTTCCCTCGGAATACCAAGAGACCCAGTACTTC. The encoded protein is CASSFPSEYQETQYF.

Worth noting for this clonotype: The junction shows a germline mismatch at one end, possibly a read error. This chain joins TRBV5-3 and TRBJ2-7; possibly TRBD1 or TRBD2 for D (5 bases each). TRBV5-3 is noted as an ORF with a role that remains uncertain. The CDR3 has 16 amino acids. DNA for the CDR3: TGTGCCAGCAGCTTGGCCGGGACGCCGATGCGCTACGAGCAGTACTTC. Protein: CASSLAGTPMRYEQYF.

The chain couples TRBV14 to TRBJ1-1; 9 bases map to TRBD1. The germline V gene has CDR1 SGHDN and CDR2 FVKESK. V lost 1 base to trimming and J lost 3 bases; unmatched junction nucleotides: 9. The CDR3 spans 17 residues. CDR3 protein: CASSQGNRGLSDTEAFF. CDR3 bases: TGTGCCAGCAGCCAAGGGAACAGGGGGCTTTCGGACACTGAAGCTTTCTTT.

Concerning this clonotype itself: Being one base from a much bigger clone, this may be a read error. V gene TRBV12-3 or TRBV12-4 combines with J gene TRBJ2-7; D is uncertain. The CDR3 consists of 15 residues. Trimming took off 6 bases at V and 0 bases at J, with 15 bases between the two ends. The CDR3 loop reads CASRYLIRSSYEQYV. The DNA of the CDR3 is TGTGCCAGCAGGTACCTCATCAGGAGCTCCTACGAGCAGTACGTC.